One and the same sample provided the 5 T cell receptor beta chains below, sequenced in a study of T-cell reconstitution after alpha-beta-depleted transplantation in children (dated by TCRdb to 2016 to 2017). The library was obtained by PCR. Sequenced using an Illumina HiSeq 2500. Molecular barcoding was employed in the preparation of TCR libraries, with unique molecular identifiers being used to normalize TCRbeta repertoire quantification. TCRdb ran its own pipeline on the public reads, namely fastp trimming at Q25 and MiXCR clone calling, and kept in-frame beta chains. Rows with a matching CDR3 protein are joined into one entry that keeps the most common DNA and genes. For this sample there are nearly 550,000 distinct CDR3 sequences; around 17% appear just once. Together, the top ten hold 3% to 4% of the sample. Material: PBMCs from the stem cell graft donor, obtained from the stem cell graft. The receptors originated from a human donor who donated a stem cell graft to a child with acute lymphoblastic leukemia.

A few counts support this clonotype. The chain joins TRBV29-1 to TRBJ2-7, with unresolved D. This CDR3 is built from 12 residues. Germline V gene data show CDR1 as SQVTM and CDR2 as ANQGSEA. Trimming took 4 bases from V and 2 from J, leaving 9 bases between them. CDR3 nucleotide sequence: TGCAGCGTTGGAGAGTTCGCCTACGAGCAGTACTTC. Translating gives CSVGEFAYEQYF.

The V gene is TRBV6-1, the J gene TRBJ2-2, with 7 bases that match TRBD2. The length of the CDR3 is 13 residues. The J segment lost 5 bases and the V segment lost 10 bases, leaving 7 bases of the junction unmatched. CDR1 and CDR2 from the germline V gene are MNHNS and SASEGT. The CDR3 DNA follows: TGTGCCATCCACCGGGGAGGGACCGGGGAGCTGTTTTTT. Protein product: CAIHRGGTGELFF.

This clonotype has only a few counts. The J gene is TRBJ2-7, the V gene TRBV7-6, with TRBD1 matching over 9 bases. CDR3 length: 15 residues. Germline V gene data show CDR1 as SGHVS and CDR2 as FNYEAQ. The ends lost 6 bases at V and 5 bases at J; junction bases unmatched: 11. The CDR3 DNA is TGTGCCAGCAGTTATGAGACAGGGGGTCTCGACGAGCAGTACTTC. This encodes CASSYETGGLDEQYF.

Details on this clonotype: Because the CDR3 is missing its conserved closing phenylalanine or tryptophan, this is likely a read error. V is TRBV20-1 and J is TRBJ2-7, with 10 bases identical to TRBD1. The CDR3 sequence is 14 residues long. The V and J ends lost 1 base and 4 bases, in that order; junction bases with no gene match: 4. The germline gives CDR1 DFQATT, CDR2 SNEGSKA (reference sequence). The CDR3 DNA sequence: TGCAGTGCTAGAGGGACAGGGGGGTATTACGAGCAGTACTCC. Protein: CSARGTGGYYEQYS.

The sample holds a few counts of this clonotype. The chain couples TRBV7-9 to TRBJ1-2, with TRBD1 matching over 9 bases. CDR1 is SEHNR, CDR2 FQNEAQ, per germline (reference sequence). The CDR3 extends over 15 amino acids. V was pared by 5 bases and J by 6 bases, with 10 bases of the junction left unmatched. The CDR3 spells CASSPFPGQGNGYTF. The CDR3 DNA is TGTGCCAGCAGCCCCTTCCCGGGACAGGGTAATGGCTACACCTTC. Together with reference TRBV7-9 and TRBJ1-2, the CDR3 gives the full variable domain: DTGVSQNPRHKITKRGQNVTFRCDPISEHNRLYWYRQTLGQGPEFLTYFQNEAQLEKSRLLSDRFSAERPKGSFSTLEIQRTEQGDSAMYLCASSPFPGQGNGYTFGSGTRLTVV.